Shown below are 6 T cell receptor beta chains from a single sample sequenced in a study of blood T cells in healthy people across ages. It was with a sample-barcoded 5' primer and a J-beta primer mix that a second PCR of roughly 7 to 12 cycles was run. TCRdb reanalysed the 5' RACE reads using MiXCR and keeps one entry per CDR3 protein. Here the sample spans around 600,000 distinct CDR3 sequences, roughly 48% being singletons. Specimen: blood. The source of these receptors is a man at least 80 years old in good health.

J is TRBJ1-1 and V is TRBV5-1, with D unclear. Germline assignment: CDR1 SGHRS and CDR2 YFSETQ. V was pared by 6 bases and J by 1 base, with 10 bases between. The CDR3 length is 13 residues. Here the CDR3 reads CASTPSGNTEAFF. CDR3 nucleotides: TGCGCCAGCACCCCTTCAGGGAACACTGAAGCTTTCTTT.

Many counts were recorded for this clonotype. The rearrangement joins TRBV20-1 to TRBJ2-5; D not certain. Germline V lookup: CDR1 DFQATT, CDR2 SNEGSKA (reference sequence). Trimming pared 2 bases from V and 4 bases from J, leaving 5 bases between. The CDR3 contains 11 residues. CDR3 in amino acids: CSARPGETQYF. The CDR3 DNA sequence: TGCAGTGCTAGACCCGGAGAGACCCAGTACTTC.

This clonotype was seen many times. The chain carries TRBV7-9 and TRBJ1-6, with 8 bases identical to TRBD1. The CDR3 extends over 15 amino acids. V was pared by 5 bases and J by 8 bases, with 8 bases of the junction left unmatched. Germline CDR1 SEHNR, CDR2 FQNEAQ (reference sequence). The CDR3: CASSRRQGMDSPLHF. The DNA of the CDR3 is TGTGCCAGCAGCCGTAGACAGGGGATGGATTCACCCCTCCACTTT.

This clonotype was counted a few times. V usage is TRBV7-9 and J usage is TRBJ2-5; unclear D gene. V dropped 1 base and J dropped 3 bases, with 9 bases sitting between them. CDR3 length equals 14 residues. Looked up from germline, CDR1 is SEHNR and CDR2 is FQNEAQ (reference sequence). The CDR3 reads CASSLGHREETQYF. The CDR3 coding sequence is TGTGCCAGCAGCTTAGGACACCGGGAAGAGACCCAGTACTTC.

The chain employs TRBV9 and TRBJ1-6, with a weak D call TRBD1 (5 bases). Looked up from germline, CDR1 is SGDLS and CDR2 is YYNGEE. Trimming shortened V by 0 bases and J by 10 bases, and 17 bases separated the two germline ends. The CDR3 is 16 residues long. CDR3 nucleotide sequence: TGTGCCAGCAGCGTAGTGGGGCAGAGATCCGACTCACCCCTCCACTTT. It encodes CASSVVGQRSDSPLHF.

The chain links TRBV20-1 to TRBJ2-5; a weak D match, TRBD1 (5 bases). The CDR3 consists of 12 residues. V dropped 6 bases and J dropped 10 bases, with 18 bases sitting between them. The germline CDR1 and CDR2 sequences are DFQATT and SNEGSKA (reference sequence). DNA of the CDR3: TGCAGTGCGACCAGCCAGGGAAGGGACCAGTACTTC. Translation gives CSATSQGRDQYF.